These 28 T cell receptor beta chains were all obtained from the same sample, sequenced in a study of shared clonotypes between healthy human individuals. Method: immunoSEQ multiplex PCR; TCRdb's copy keeps in-frame clones and lacks some. The sample includes about 2.3 million clones, about 92% of them seen just once. Specimen: naive CD4+ T cells from PBMCs. As to subset: CD45RA+ positively selected. The source is a man aged 18 to 29 in good health. Some clones in this sample may be carry-over from other donors' samples.

As DNA, the CDR3 is TGTGCCAGTAGTATGTATGGCGGATCTAACTATGGCTACACCTTC. Encoded protein: CASSMYGGSNYGYTF. The rearrangement uses TRBV19 and TRBJ1-2; D uncertain. V gave up 3 bases and J gave up 0 bases, with 11 bases separating them. Germline V lookup: CDR1 LNHDA, CDR2 SQIVND (reference sequence). This CDR3 is 15 amino acids long.

This chain connects TRBV4-1 to TRBJ1-2; unclear D gene. V gave up 2 bases and J gave up 0 bases, with 7 bases separating them. Germline assignment: CDR1 MGHRA and CDR2 YSYEKL. This CDR3 comprises 14 residues. The CDR3 here is CASSQPASNYGYTF. The CDR3 region has the DNA TGCGCCAGCAGCCAACCAGCCTCTAACTATGGCTACACCTTC.

The chain uses TRBV19 and TRBJ2-1, with D possibly matching TRBD2 (7 bases). The ends were cut back, 5 bases at V and 10 bases at J, with 24 bases in the middle. This CDR3 region has 16 residues. The germline gives CDR1 LNHDA, CDR2 SQIVND (reference sequence). In nucleotides, the CDR3 is TGTGCCAGTAGTCCCCTAGAGCGCGGGGGCCTTAAAGAGCAGTTCTTC. Translation gives CASSPLERGGLKEQFF.

The chain's CDR3 is CASSLGTGGSINEKLFF. CDR3 DNA sequence: TGTGCCAGCAGCCTGGGGACAGGGGGGAGTATTAATGAAAAACTGTTTTTT. The chain recombines TRBV27 with TRBJ1-4; TRBD1 matches at 11 bases. Germline loops: CDR1 MNHEY, CDR2 SMNVEV (reference sequence). The length of the CDR3 is 17 residues. V lost 6 bases and J lost 4; bases outside the gene matches: 10.

The rearrangement uses TRBV11-2 and TRBJ1-1; D may be TRBD1 (5 bases). The CDR3 covers 14 residues. V lost 5 bases to trimming and J lost 5 bases, with 15 bases between them. CDR1 SGHAT and CDR2 FQNNGV come from the germline V gene. CDR3 amino acids: CASSRPARATEAFF. For the CDR3, the DNA is TGTGCCAGCAGCCGCCCAGCCAGGGCTACTGAAGCTTTCTTT.

In the case of this clone: An end of the junction does not agree with germline; a read error may underlie this. The V and J genes are TRBV6-1 and TRBJ2-7, with 11 nucleotides matching TRBD1. The length of the CDR3 is 14 residues. Looked up from germline, CDR1 is MNHNS and CDR2 is SASEGT. The CDR3 DNA is TGTGCCAGCAGTCGGGACAGGGGGTCCTCCGAGCAGTACTTC. This sequence encodes CASSRDRGSSEQYF.

J is TRBJ2-7 and V is TRBV7-6, with D perhaps TRBD2 (6 bases). Germline V gene lookup returns CDR1 SGHVS and CDR2 FNYEAQ. V dropped 5 bases and J dropped 7 bases, with 12 bases sitting between them. This CDR3 is built from 12 residues. For the CDR3, the DNA is TGTGCCAGCAGCCGGGACTCTGCGGAGCAGTACTTC. Its protein product is CASSRDSAEQYF.

The chain carries TRBV5-1 and TRBJ2-5; no definite D call. The CDR3 contains 14 residues. In germline, CDR1 is SGHRS, CDR2 YFSETQ. V shed 4 bases and J shed 4 bases, with 14 bases lying between them. CDR3 bases: TGCGCCAGCAGCCGAGACGTCAGCCCAGAGACCCAGTACTTC. Translating it yields CASSRDVSPETQYF.

J is TRBJ2-7 and V is TRBV5-6; D unresolved. The CDR3 length is 14 residues. Germline values: CDR1 SGHDT, CDR2 YYEEEE. V was cut by 4 bases and J by 2 bases, with 13 bases left in between. Here the CDR3 DNA reads TGTGCCAGCAGCCCCTCCGACGGCGCCTACGAGCAGTACTTC. It encodes CASSPSDGAYEQYF.

The rearrangement uses TRBV28 and TRBJ2-7, with 8 bases matching TRBD1. The CDR3 consists of 16 residues. CDR1 is MDHEN, CDR2 SYDVKM, per germline. V gave up 3 bases and J gave up 0 bases; unmatched junction bases: 7. This CDR3 reads CASSFPRGQGSYEQYF. CDR3 nucleotides: TGTGCCAGCAGTTTCCCCAGAGGACAGGGCTCCTACGAGCAGTACTTC.

The CDR3 loop is CASSQPSGTSGSHEQYF. The CDR3 DNA is TGCGCCAGCAGCCAACCGTCCGGGACTAGCGGGAGTCACGAGCAGTACTTC. The chain carries TRBV5-1 and TRBJ2-7; 14 nucleotides align to TRBD2. This CDR3 region has 17 residues. V gave up 4 bases and J gave up 5 bases; unmatched junction bases: 11. CDR1 and CDR2 (germline): SGHRS, YFSETQ.

To note about this clone: Distinct nucleotide sequences in the sample also encode this CDR3. The chain carries TRBV5-1 and TRBJ2-1, with 13 bases aligning to TRBD2. The CDR3 consists of 15 residues. The germline V gene has CDR1 SGHRS and CDR2 YFSETQ. The V gene end was trimmed by 4 bases and the J gene end by 4 bases; junction bases not matched to a gene: 2. The CDR3 region has the DNA TGCGCCAGCAGCCGACTAGCGGGAGGATACAATGAGCAGTTCTTC. Amino acid sequence: CASSRLAGGYNEQFF.

This chain uses TRBV5-6 with TRBJ1-2, with 7 bases matching TRBD1. The V segment lost 0 bases and the J segment 4 bases; nucleotides outside the gene matches: 3. The CDR3 totals 14 residues. The germline gives CDR1 SGHDT, CDR2 YYEEEE. The CDR3 DNA reads as TGTGCCAGCAGCTTGGTTAGGGGGCTCTATGGCTACACCTTC. Translated: CASSLVRGLYGYTF.

The rearrangement joins TRBV29-1 to TRBJ2-4, with a tentative D call TRBD1 (5 bases). V lost 0 bases and J lost 8, with 26 bases in between. From germline, CDR1 is SQVTM and CDR2 ANQGSEA. This CDR3 is 18 amino acids long. CDR3 nucleotides: TGCAGCGTTGAAGATTGGGGTGGTGACCATCTCAAGGGGTACATTCAGTACTTC. Translated: CSVEDWGGDHLKGYIQYF.

The J gene is TRBJ1-5, the V gene TRBV14; D might be TRBD1 (5 bases). The V end lost 4 bases, the J end lost 3 bases, and 7 bases lay between the germline ends. Germline V CDR1 and CDR2: SGHDN, FVKESK. This CDR3 is 13 amino acids long. The CDR3 sequence: CASSRDFNQPQHF. In DNA, the CDR3 is TGTGCCAGCAGCCGGGACTTCAATCAGCCCCAGCATTTT.

The genes are TRBV7-3 and TRBJ2-7, with 9 positions matching TRBD1. V dropped 3 bases and J dropped 7; count of bases not matched to a gene: 4. The CDR3 covers 13 residues. The germline gives CDR1 SGHTA, CDR2 FQGTGA. This CDR3 is CASSFDRGSEQYF. The CDR3 DNA reads TGTGCCAGCAGCTTTGACAGGGGGAGTGAGCAGTACTTC.

The V call is TRBV7-2, the J call TRBJ2-1; 10 bases align to TRBD2. Germline values: CDR1 SGHTA, CDR2 FQGNSA. The CDR3 loop spans 16 amino acids. V lost 2 bases, J lost 8 bases, and 9 bases stayed unmatched. The CDR3 loop is CASSLSISLAGDEQFF. CDR3 DNA: TGTGCCAGCAGCTTATCCATCAGTCTAGCGGGAGATGAGCAGTTCTTC.

Worth noting for this clone: Other DNA sequences in this sample translate to the same CDR3. This rearrangement joins TRBV5-1 to TRBJ2-7; possibly TRBD1 for D (6 bases). V lost 2 bases and J 0 bases, leaving 9 bases between the germline ends. In germline, CDR1 is SGHRS, CDR2 YFSETQ. CDR3 length: 14 residues. This chain's CDR3 is CASSFQGSSYEQYF. The DNA of the CDR3 is TGCGCCAGCAGCTTTCAGGGGAGCTCCTACGAGCAGTACTTC.

The CDR3: CASSEQGSYYEQYF. CDR3 DNA: TGTGCCAGCAGCGAACAGGGCTCCTACTACGAGCAGTACTTC. The chain joins TRBV2 to TRBJ2-7, with TRBD1 as a possible D gene (6 bases). The V and J ends lost 6 bases and 3 bases respectively, with 15 bases between them. Per germline, CDR1 SNHLY and CDR2 FYNNEI. CDR3 length: 14 amino acids. Variable domain in full (rest from reference TRBV2 and TRBJ2-7): EPEVTQTPSHQVTQMGQEVILRCVPISNHLYFYWYRQILGQKVEFLVSFYNNEISEKSEIFDDQFSVERPDGSNFTLKIRSTKLEDSAMYFCASSEQGSYYEQYFGPGTRLTVT.

With respect to this clone: Additional DNA sequences in this sample encode the identical CDR3. The V gene is TRBV5-1, the J gene TRBJ2-3; a weak D match, TRBD1 (5 bases). The length of the CDR3 is 14 residues. Germline CDR1 and CDR2: SGHRS and YFSETQ. The V end was cut by 4 bases, the J end by 4 bases, with 13 bases between. The CDR3 is CASSGQGWADTQYF. The CDR3, as DNA: TGCGCCAGCAGCGGGCAGGGTTGGGCAGATACGCAGTATTTT.

The V gene is TRBV11-2, the J gene TRBJ2-1; 9 nucleotides align to TRBD2. The germline V gene has CDR1 SGHAT and CDR2 FQNNGV. The CDR3 has 14 amino acids. V trimming: 3 bases; J trimming: 9 bases; junction bases outside the gene matches: 6. The CDR3 DNA is TGTGCCAGCAGCTTTAGCGGGAGTGAGCTTGAGCAGTTCTTC. This encodes CASSFSGSELEQFF.

The CDR3 region is CASSLGASETQYF. The CDR3 DNA sequence: TGTGCCAGCAGTTTAGGGGCATCAGAGACCCAGTACTTC. The V gene is TRBV28, the J gene TRBJ2-5; a weak D match, TRBD1 (5 bases). With 2 bases removed from V and 4 bases from J, the gap between germline ends came to 8 bases. CDR3 size: 13 residues. Germline loops: CDR1 MDHEN, CDR2 SYDVKM. Full variable domain (remainder filled in from reference TRBV28 and TRBJ2-5): DVKVTQSSRYLVKRTGEKVFLECVQDMDHENMFWYRQDPGLGLRLIYFSYDVKMKEKGDIPEGYSVSREKKERFSLILESASTNQTSMYLCASSLGASETQYFGPGTRLLVL.

The table lists this clone with a count of one. The chain has TRBV6-4 and TRBJ1-6; D is ambiguous. V lost 6 bases to trimming and J lost 7 bases, with 10 bases between them. Germline-derived CDR1 and CDR2 are MRHNA and SNTAGT. CDR3 length equals 13 residues. The CDR3 bases are TGTGCCAGCAGGAAGGATTGGAATTCACCCCTCCACTTT. Protein sequence: CASRKDWNSPLHF.

The chain uses TRBV27 and TRBJ1-4; the D is unclear. The germline V and J ends were trimmed by 5 bases and 8 bases, with 18 bases remaining between them. CDR3 length: 15 residues. CDR1 is MNHEY and CDR2 is SMNVEV in the germline V gene (reference sequence). CDR3 in DNA: TGTGCCAGCAGTACCTCTTCCCGCCGCGGAGAAAAACTGTTTTTT. This translates into CASSTSSRRGEKLFF.

Details on this clone: Other DNA sequences in this specimen translate into the identical CDR3. The genes are TRBV7-3 and TRBJ2-1; D is ambiguous. Germline V gene data show CDR1 as SGHTA and CDR2 as FQGTGA. V lost 5 bases to trimming and J lost 0 bases, with 8 bases between them. The CDR3 length is 14 residues. In DNA form, the CDR3 reads TGTGCCAGCAGCCCCACGTCCTCCTACAATGAGCAGTTCTTC. Residues: CASSPTSSYNEQFF.

The chain is built from TRBV4-2 and TRBJ1-6; D ambiguous. Germline loops: CDR1 LGHNA, CDR2 YNFKEQ. The V end was cut by 0 bases, the J end by 10 bases, with 7 bases between. The CDR3 is 13 amino acids. The CDR3 DNA follows: TGTGCCAGCAGCCAAGATTTGATCTCACCCCTCCACTTT. It codes for CASSQDLISPLHF.

This chain connects TRBV28 to TRBJ1-1, with a possible D match to TRBD1 (5 bases). CDR1 MDHEN and CDR2 SYDVKM come from the germline V gene. This CDR3 contains 15 residues. V was shortened by 6 bases and J by 4 bases, with 18 bases between the two germline ends. This CDR3 reads CASRALTAVGTEAFF. CDR3 nucleotides: TGTGCCAGCAGGGCCTTGACAGCCGTAGGCACTGAAGCTTTCTTT.

The gene calls are TRBV10-3 and TRBJ2-3, with 13 bases that match TRBD2. Per the germline V gene, CDR1 is ENHRY and CDR2 is SYGVKD. This CDR3 has 16 amino acids. Trimming removed 6 bases from V and 6 bases from J; junction bases left unmatched: 9. CDR3 loop: CAISRRTSGRADTQYF. The CDR3 region has the DNA TGTGCCATCAGCCGACGGACTAGCGGGAGAGCGGATACGCAGTATTTT.